Ten or more counts support the clone carrying this TCR beta chain. TCR alpha and beta CDR3 regions were amplified from RNA using iRepertoire nested multiplex PCR. TCRdb independently ran MiXCR on the multiplex PCR reads; one entry per CDR3 protein. The repertoire consists of about 110,000 distinct CDR3 sequences, with about 25% occurring once and the leading ten covering about a third. The source of the sample is a study of glioma-infiltrating T cells. The CDR3 spans 20 residues. Germline CDR1 SGHVS, CDR2 FNYEAQ. Losses at the gene ends were 5 bases for V and 3 bases for J; bases not matched to a gene: 18.

The source is a human donor with low-grade glioma or glioblastoma, undergoing nonglioma brain surgery, or in good health (not recorded which). The chain combines TRBV7-6 with TRBJ2-3; 12 nucleotides match TRBD2. The sequencing input was glioma tissue, nonneoplastic brain tissue, or PBMCs (not recorded which). The CDR3 DNA sequence: TGTGCCAGCAGCGGCCCACTGGGACTAGCGGGCCACCCATCAACAGATACGCAGTATTTT. Translating it yields CASSGPLGLAGHPSTDTQYF.